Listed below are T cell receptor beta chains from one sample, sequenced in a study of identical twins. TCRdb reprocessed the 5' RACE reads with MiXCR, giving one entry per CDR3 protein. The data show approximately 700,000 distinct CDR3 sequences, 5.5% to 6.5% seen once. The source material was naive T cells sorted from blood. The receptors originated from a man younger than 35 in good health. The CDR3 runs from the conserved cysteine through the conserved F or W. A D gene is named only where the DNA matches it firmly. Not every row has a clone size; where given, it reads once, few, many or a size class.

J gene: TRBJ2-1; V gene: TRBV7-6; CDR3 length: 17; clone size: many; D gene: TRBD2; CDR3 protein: CASSLAKSGRAGNEQFF; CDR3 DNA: TGTGCCAGCAGCTTAGCGAAAAGCGGGAGGGCCGGGAATGAGCAGTTCTTC
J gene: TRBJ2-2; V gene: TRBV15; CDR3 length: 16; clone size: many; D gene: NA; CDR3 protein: CATSRDIPSNTGELFF; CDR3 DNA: TGTGCCACCAGCAGAGATATACCATCAAACACCGGGGAGCTGTTTTTT
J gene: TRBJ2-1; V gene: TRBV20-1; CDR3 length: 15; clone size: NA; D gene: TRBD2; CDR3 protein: CSATTGTSIRNEQFF; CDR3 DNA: TGCAGTGCTACCACCGGGACTAGCATAAGGAATGAGCAGTTCTTC
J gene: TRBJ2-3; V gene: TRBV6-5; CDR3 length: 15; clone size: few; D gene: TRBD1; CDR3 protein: CASSFDRGPTDTQYF; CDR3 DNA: TGTGCCAGCAGTTTTGACAGGGGCCCCACAGATACGCAGTATTTT
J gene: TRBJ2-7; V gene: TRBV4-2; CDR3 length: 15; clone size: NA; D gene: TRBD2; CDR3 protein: CASSQGTGGLYEQYF; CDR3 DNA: TGTGCCAGCAGCCAAGGGACGGGAGGGTTATACGAGCAGTACTTC
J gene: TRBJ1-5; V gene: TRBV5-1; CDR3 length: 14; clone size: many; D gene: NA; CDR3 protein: CASSLDDLNQPQHF; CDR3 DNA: TGCGCCAGCAGCTTGGACGACCTCAATCAGCCCCAGCATTTT
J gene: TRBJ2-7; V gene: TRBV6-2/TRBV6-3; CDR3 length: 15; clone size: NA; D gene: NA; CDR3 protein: CASSLTGINGYEQYF; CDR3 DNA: TGTGCCAGCAGCCTAACAGGGATTAATGGCTACGAGCAGTACTTC
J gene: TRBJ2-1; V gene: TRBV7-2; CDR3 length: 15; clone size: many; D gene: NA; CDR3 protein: CASSLVGLGGNEQFF; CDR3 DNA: TGTGCCAGCAGCTTAGTAGGGCTAGGGGGCAATGAGCAGTTCTTC
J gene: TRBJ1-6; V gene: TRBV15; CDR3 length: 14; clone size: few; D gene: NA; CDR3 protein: CATSRDYGNSPLHF; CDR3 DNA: TGTGCCACCAGCAGAGATTATGGGAATTCACCCCTCCACTTT
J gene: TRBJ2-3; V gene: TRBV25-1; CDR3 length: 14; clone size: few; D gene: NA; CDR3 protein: CASMRSGYTDTQYF; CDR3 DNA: TGTGCCAGCATGAGAAGCGGCTACACAGATACGCAGTATTTT
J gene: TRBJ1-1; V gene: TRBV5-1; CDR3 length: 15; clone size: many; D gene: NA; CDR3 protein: CASSFGSGKALEAFF; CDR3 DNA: TGCGCCAGCAGCTTCGGTTCCGGAAAGGCCCTTGAAGCTTTCTTT
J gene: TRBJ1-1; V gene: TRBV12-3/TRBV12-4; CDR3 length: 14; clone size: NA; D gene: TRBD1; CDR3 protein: CASSTGTGATEAFF; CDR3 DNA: TGTGCCAGCAGCACAGGGACAGGGGCCACTGAAGCTTTCTTT
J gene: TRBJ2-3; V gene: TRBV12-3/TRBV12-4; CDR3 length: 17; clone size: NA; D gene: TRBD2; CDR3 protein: CASRTPGLADRTDTQYF; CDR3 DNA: TGTGCCAGCAGAACCCCGGGACTAGCGGATCGCACAGATACGCAGTATTTT
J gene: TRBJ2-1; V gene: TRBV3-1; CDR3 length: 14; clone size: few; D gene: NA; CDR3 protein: CASSQGTSQTGQFF; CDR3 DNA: TGTGCCAGCAGCCAAGGGACTTCCCAGACAGGGCAGTTCTTC
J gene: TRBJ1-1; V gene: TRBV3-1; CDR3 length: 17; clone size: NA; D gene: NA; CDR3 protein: CASSPSGRLPMNTEAFF; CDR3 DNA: TGTGCCAGCAGCCCCTCGGGTCGGCTCCCCATGAACACTGAAGCTTTCTTT
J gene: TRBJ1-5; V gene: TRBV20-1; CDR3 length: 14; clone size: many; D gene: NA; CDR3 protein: CSARPTGSEEPQHF; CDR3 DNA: TGCAGTGCTAGGCCTACAGGGAGCGAGGAGCCCCAGCATTTT
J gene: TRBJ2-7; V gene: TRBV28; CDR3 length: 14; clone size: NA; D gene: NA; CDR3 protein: CASSSPTGTYEQYF; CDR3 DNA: TGTGCCAGCAGTTCTCCGACAGGAACCTACGAGCAGTACTTC
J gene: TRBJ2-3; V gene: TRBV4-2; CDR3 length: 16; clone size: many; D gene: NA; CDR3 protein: CASSGPDGSATDTQYF; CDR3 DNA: TGTGCCAGCAGCGGGCCAGACGGGAGCGCGACAGATACGCAGTATTTT
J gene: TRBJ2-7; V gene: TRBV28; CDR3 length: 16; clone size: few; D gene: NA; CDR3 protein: CASSFSPGTASYEQYF; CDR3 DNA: TGTGCCAGCAGTTTCTCGCCCGGGACTGCGTCCTACGAGCAGTACTTC
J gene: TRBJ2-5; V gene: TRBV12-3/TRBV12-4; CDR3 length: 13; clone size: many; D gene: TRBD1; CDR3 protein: CASSSGTGDGQYF; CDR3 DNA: TGTGCCAGCAGTTCCGGGACAGGGGATGGCCAGTACTTC
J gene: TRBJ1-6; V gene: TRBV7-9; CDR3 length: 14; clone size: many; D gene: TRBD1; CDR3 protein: CASSFGQADSPLHF; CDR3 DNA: TGTGCCAGCAGCTTTGGACAGGCCGATTCACCCCTCCACTTT
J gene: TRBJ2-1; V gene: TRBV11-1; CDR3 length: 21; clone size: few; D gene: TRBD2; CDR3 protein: CASSLVGRTSGRTNSYNEQFF; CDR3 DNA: TGTGCCAGCAGCTTAGTGGGCAGGACTAGCGGGAGGACCAATTCCTACAATGAGCAGTTCTTC
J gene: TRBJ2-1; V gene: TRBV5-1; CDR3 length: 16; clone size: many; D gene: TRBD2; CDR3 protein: CASSFRTSGVYNEQFF; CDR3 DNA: TGCGCCAGCAGCTTCCGGACTAGCGGTGTCTACAATGAGCAGTTCTTC
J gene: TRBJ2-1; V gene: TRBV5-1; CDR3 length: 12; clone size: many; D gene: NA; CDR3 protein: CASSLQLEEQFF; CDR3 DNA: TGCGCCAGCAGCTTGCAACTAGAAGAGCAGTTCTTC
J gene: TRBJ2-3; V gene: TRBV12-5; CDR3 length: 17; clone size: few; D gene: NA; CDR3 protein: CASGPPRHLPSTDTQYF; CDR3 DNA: TGTGCTAGTGGACCCCCGAGACACTTACCTAGCACAGATACGCAGTATTTT
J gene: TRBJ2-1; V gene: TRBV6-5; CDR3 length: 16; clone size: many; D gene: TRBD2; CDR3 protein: CASSYSLAGVPNEQFF; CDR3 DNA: TGTGCCAGCAGTTACAGTCTAGCGGGAGTTCCTAATGAGCAGTTCTTC
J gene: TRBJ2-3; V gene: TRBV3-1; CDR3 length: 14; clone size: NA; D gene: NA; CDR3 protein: CASSPTFFTDTQYF; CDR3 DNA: TGTGCCAGCAGCCCGACCTTCTTTACGGATACGCAGTATTTT